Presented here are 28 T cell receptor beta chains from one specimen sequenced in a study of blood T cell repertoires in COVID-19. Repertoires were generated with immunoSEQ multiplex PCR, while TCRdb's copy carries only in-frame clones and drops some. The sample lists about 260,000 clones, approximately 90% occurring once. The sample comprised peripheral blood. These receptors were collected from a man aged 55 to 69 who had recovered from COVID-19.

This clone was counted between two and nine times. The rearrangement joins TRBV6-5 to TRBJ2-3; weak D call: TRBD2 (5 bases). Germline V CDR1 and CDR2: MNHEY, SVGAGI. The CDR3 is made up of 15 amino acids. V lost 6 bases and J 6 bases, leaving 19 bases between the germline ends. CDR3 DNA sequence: TGTGCCAGCAGCACCCTTTTAGAGGGTTCGGATACGCAGTATTTT. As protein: CASSTLLEGSDTQYF.

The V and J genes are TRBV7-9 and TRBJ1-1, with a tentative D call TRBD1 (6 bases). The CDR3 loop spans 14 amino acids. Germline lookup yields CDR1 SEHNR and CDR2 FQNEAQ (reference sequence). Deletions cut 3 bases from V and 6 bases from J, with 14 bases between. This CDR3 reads CASSFPRGAAEAFF. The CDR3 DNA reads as TGTGCCAGCAGCTTCCCCCGGGGGGCGGCTGAAGCTTTCTTT. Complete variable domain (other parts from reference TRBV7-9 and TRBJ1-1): DTGVSQNPRHKITKRGQNVTFRCDPISEHNRLYWYRQTLGQGPEFLTYFQNEAQLEKSRLLSDRFSAERPKGSFSTLEIQRTEQGDSAMYLCASSFPRGAAEAFFGQGTRLTVV.

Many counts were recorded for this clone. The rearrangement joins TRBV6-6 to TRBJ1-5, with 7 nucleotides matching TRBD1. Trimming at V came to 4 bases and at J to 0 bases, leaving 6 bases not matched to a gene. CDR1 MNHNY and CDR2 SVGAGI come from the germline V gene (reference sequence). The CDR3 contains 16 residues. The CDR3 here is CASSWRSGGSNQPQHF. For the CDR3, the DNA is TGTGCCAGCAGTTGGAGGTCAGGGGGTAGCAATCAGCCCCAGCATTTT.

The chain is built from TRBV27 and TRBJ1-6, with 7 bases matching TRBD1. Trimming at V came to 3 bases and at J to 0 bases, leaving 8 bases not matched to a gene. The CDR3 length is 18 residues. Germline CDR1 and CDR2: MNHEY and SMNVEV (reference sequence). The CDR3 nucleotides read TGTGCCAGCAGTTTGCCCCGGGGACAGAGCTCCTATAATTCACCCCTCCACTTT. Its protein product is CASSLPRGQSSYNSPLHF.

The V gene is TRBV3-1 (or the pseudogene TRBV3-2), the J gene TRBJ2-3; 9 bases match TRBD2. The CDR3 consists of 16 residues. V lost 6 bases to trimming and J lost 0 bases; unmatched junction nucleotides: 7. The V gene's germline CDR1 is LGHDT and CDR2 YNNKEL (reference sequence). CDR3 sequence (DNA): TGTGCCAGCAGGTTCTCGGCGGGGGGGAGCACAGATACGCAGTATTTT. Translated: CASRFSAGGSTDTQYF.

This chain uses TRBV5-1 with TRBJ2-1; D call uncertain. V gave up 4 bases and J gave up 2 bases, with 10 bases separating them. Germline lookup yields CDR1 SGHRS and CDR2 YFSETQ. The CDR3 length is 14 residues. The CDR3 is CASSPLTTYNEQFF. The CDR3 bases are TGCGCCAGCAGCCCTTTGACAACCTACAATGAGCAGTTCTTC.

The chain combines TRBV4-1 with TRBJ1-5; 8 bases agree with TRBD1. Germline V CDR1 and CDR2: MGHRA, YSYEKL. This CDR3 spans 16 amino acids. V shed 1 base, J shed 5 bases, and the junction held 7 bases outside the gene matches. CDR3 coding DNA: TGCGCCAGCAGCCAAGTTAGACAGGGGCCCCATCAGCCCCAGCATTTT. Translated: CASSQVRQGPHQPQHF.

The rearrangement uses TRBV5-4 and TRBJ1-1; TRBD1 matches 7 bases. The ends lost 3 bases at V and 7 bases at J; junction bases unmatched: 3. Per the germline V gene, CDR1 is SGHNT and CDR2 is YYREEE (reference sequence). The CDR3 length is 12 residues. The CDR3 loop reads CASSSRQGEAFF. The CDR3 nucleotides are TGTGCCAGCAGCTCTCGACAGGGTGAAGCTTTCTTT.

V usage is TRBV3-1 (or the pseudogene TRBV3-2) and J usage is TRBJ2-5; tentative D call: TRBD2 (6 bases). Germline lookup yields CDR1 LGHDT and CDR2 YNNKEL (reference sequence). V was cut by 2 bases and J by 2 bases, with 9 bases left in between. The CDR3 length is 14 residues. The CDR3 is CASSQLARQETQYF. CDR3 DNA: TGTGCCAGCAGCCAACTAGCGAGGCAAGAGACCCAGTACTTC.

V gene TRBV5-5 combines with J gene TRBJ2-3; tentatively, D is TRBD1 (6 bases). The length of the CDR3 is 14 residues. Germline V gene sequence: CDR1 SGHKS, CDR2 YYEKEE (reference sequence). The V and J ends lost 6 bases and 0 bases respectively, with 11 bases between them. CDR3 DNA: TGTGCCAGCACCGTGGACAGAAGCACAGATACGCAGTATTTT. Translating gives CASTVDRSTDTQYF.

The CDR3 bases are TGCGCCAGCAGCCCGACCCCGGGACAGGGTAATTCACCCCTCCACTTT. Translation gives CASSPTPGQGNSPLHF. The rearrangement links TRBV5-1 to TRBJ1-6, with 9 positions matching TRBD1. CDR1 SGHRS and CDR2 YFSETQ come from the germline V gene. The junction had 8 bases not matched to a gene; V was cut back by 4 bases and J by 6 bases. This CDR3 region has 16 residues.

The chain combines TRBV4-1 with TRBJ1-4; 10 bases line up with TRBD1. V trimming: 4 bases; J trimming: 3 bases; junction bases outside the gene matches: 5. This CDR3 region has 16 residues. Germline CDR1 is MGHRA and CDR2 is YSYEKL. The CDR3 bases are TGCGCCAGCAGCCGGACAGGGGGTACAGCTAATGAAAAACTGTTTTTT. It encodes CASSRTGGTANEKLFF.

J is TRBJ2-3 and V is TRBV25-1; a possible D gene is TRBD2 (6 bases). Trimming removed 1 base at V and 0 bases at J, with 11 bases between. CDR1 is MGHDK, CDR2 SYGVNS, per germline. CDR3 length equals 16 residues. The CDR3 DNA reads TGTGCCAGCAGTGAATCTCGCGGGGTTAGCACAGATACGCAGTATTTT. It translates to CASSESRGVSTDTQYF.

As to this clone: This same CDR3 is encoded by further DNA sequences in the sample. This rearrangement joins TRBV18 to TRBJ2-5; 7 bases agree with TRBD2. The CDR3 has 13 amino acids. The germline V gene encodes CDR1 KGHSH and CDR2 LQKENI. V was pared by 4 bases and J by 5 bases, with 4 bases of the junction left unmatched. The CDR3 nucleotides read TGTGCCAGCTCACGAGGACTAGAGGAGACCCAGTACTTC. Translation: CASSRGLEETQYF.

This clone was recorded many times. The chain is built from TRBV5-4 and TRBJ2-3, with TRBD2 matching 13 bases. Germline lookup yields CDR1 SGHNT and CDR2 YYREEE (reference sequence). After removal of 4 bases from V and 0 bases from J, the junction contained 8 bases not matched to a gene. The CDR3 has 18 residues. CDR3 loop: CASSRGLAGLPSTDTQYF. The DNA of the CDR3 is TGTGCCAGCAGCCGGGGACTAGCGGGGTTGCCTAGCACAGATACGCAGTATTTT.

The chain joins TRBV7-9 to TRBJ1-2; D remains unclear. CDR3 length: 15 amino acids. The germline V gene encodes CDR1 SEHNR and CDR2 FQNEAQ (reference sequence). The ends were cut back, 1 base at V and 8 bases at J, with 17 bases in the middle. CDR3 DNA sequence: TGTGCCAGCAGCTTAGAGTCCCGGGGTACGAAGGGCTACACCTTC. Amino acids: CASSLESRGTKGYTF.

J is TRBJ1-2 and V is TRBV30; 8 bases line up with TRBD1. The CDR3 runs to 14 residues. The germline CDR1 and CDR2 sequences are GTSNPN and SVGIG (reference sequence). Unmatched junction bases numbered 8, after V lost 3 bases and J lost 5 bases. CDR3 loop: CAWSSGGLGYGYTF. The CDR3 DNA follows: TGTGCCTGGAGCTCAGGGGGCTTAGGGTATGGCTACACCTTC.

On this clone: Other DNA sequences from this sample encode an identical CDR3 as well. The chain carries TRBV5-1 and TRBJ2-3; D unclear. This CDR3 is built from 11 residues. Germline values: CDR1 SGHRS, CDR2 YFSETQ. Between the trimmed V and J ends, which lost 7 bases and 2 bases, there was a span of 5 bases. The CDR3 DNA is TGCGCCAGCTCACTCACAGATACGCAGTATTTT. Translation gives CASSLTDTQYF.

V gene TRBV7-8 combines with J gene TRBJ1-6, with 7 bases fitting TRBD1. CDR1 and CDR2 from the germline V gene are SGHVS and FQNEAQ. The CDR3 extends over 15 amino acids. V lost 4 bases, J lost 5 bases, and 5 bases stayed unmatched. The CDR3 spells CASSSEGAHNSPLHF. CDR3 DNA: TGTGCCAGCAGCTCCGAGGGGGCCCATAATTCACCCCTCCACTTT.

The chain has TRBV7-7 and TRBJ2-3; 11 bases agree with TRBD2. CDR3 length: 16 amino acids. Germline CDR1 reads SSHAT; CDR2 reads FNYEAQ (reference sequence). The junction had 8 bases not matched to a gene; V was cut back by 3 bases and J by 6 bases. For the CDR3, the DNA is TGTGCCAGCAGCTTTGACCTAGCGGGGGGTAGGGATACGCAGTATTTT. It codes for CASSFDLAGGRDTQYF.

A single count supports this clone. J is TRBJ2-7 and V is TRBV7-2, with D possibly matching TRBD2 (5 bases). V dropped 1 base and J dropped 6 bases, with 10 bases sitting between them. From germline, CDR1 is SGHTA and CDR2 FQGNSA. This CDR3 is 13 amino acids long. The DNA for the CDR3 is TGTGCCAGCAGCTTAGGGTCTAGCTCCGAGCAGTACTTC. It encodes CASSLGSSSEQYF.

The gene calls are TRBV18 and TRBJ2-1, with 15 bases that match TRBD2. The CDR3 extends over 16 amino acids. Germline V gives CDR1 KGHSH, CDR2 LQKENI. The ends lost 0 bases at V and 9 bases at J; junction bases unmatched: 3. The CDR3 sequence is CASSPPGLAGGSEQFF. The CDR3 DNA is TGTGCCAGCTCACCACCGGGACTAGCGGGGGGATCTGAGCAGTTCTTC.

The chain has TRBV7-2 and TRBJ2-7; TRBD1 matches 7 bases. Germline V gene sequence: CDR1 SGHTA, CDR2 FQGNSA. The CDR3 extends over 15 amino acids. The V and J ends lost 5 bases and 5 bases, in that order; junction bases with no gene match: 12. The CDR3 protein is CASSPTGTVFHEQYF. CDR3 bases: TGTGCCAGCAGCCCCACCGGGACAGTTTTCCACGAGCAGTACTTC.

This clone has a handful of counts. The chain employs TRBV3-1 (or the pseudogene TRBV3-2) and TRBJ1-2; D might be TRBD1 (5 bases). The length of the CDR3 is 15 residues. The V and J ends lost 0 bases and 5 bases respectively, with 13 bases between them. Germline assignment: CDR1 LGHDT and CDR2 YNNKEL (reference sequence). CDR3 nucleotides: TGTGCCAGCAGCCAAGACGCGCAGGGTCAATATGGCTACACCTTC. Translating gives CASSQDAQGQYGYTF.

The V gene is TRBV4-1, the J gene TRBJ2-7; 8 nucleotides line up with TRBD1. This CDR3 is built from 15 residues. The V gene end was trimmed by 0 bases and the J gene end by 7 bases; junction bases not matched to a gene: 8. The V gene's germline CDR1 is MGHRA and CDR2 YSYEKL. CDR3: CASSQDGTGFEEQYF. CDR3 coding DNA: TGCGCCAGCAGCCAAGATGGGACAGGTTTCGAGGAGCAGTACTTC.

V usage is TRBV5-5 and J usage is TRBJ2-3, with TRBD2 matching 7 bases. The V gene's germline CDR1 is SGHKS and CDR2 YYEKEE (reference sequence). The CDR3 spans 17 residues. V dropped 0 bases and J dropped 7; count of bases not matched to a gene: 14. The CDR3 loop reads CASSLDRDYPTANTQYF. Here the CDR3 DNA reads TGTGCCAGCAGCTTGGACCGGGACTACCCGACGGCAAATACGCAGTATTTT.

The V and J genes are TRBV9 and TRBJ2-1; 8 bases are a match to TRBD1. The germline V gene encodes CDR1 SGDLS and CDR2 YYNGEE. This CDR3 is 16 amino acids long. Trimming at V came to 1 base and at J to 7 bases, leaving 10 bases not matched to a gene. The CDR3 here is CASSVSWQGAYNEQFF. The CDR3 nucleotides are TGTGCCAGCAGCGTAAGTTGGCAGGGGGCGTATAATGAGCAGTTCTTC.

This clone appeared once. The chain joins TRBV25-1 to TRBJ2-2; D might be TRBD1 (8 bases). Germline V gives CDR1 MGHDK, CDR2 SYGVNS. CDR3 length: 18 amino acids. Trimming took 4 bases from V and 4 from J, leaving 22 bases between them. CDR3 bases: TGTGCCAGCAGTGTGGGGGAGCGGGGCAGGGGGCCCACCGGGGAGCTGTTTTTT. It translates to CASSVGERGRGPTGELFF.